The present T cell receptor beta chain was sequenced within a study of chemoradiotherapy in HPV16-positive cancers. Study-wide background: Functional T-cell assays on two HPV16-positive patients' cells defined candidate HPV-specific clones and common TCR motifs. Study-level findings and limits: For HPV16-positive patients, expanding HPV-responsive T cells associated with longer recurrence-free survival.

Libraries were prepared by immunoSEQ multiplex PCR; TCRdb keeps only in-frame clonotypes and omits some of them. Of about 67,000 clones listed, 88% were seen once; the top ten hold more than 3.5%. Germline CDR1 reads MNHNS; CDR2 reads SASEGT. This CDR3 is built from 13 residues. Trimming removed 6 bases at V and 0 bases at J, with 8 bases between. This clone has only one observation. Its antigen is undetermined. The sample was blood, taken from a patient who underwent chemoradiotherapy. The clonotype originates from a human donor with HPV-associated anogenital cancer. The chain couples TRBV6-1 to TRBJ2-5, with D unresolved. CDR3 DNA sequence: TGTGCCAGCAGCACGGGCGACCAAGAGACCCAGTACTTC. Amino acids: CASSTGDQETQYF.